Listed here are 23 T cell receptor beta chains from one sample, sequenced in a study of blood T cell repertoires in COVID-19. Clones were sequenced by immunoSEQ multiplex PCR, and TCRdb holds only the in-frame ones, with some missing. Of some 300,000 clones in the sample, roughly 86% are singletons; the top ten hold 1% to 1.5%. The sample taken for sequencing was peripheral blood. The receptors stem from a man in his 70s with acute or convalescent COVID-19.

The rearrangement links TRBV28 to TRBJ2-5; 7 bases line up with TRBD2. The CDR3 sequence is 16 residues long. V was pared by 4 bases and J by 4 bases, with 12 bases of the junction left unmatched. Germline CDR1 MDHEN, CDR2 SYDVKM. CDR3 in DNA: TGTGCCAGCAGTTCAATTAGCGGGTGGGCCCCAGAGACCCAGTACTTC. It encodes CASSSISGWAPETQYF.

The J gene is TRBJ2-4, the V gene TRBV29-1; TRBD1 aligns across 10 bases. Germline V gene sequence: CDR1 SQVTM, CDR2 ANQGSEA. J was trimmed by 1 base and V by 7 bases; bases with no gene match: 13. The CDR3 consists of 17 residues. CDR3 protein: CSGVGTGTGEAKNIQYF. The CDR3 DNA sequence: TGCAGCGGGGTGGGAACCGGGACAGGGGAGGCCAAAAACATTCAGTACTTC.

The chain employs TRBV5-1 and TRBJ1-1; 11 bases map to TRBD1. V was clipped by 4 bases and J by 4 bases; unmatched bases: 9. The germline V gene has CDR1 SGHRS and CDR2 YFSETQ. The CDR3 spans 16 residues. The CDR3 DNA reads TGCGCCAGCAGCAAGGACAGGGGGCTCCGGGGCACTGAAGCTTTCTTT. It codes for CASSKDRGLRGTEAFF.

V gene TRBV6-2 or TRBV6-3 combines with J gene TRBJ2-7, with TRBD1 matching 9 bases. Germline lookup yields CDR1 MNHEY and CDR2 SVGEGT. This CDR3 contains 13 residues. The V and J ends lost 6 bases and 5 bases, in that order; junction bases with no gene match: 5. CDR3 in amino acids: CASSVRQGDEQYF. The CDR3 DNA follows: TGTGCCAGCAGCGTTCGACAGGGGGACGAGCAGTACTTC.

The rearrangement links TRBV9 to TRBJ2-7; possible D gene TRBD1, 5 bases. Looked up from germline, CDR1 is SGDLS and CDR2 is YYNGEE. The CDR3 length is 15 residues. Trimming removed 2 bases from V and 1 base from J, with 13 bases in between. This CDR3 is CASSVQGSWSYEQYF. DNA of the CDR3: TGTGCCAGCAGCGTCCAGGGATCATGGTCCTACGAGCAGTACTTC.

The chain joins TRBV5-8 to TRBJ1-4, with D possibly TRBD1 on 5 matching bases. The CDR3 has 13 residues. Germline CDR1 SGHTS, CDR2 YDEGEE. The germline V and J ends were trimmed by 1 base and 8 bases, with 9 bases remaining between them. CDR3 DNA: TGTGCCAGCAGCTTGTCAGGGAACGAAAAACTGTTTTTT. Residues: CASSLSGNEKLFF.

The chain recombines TRBV10-3 with TRBJ2-3; D is uncertain. Trimming took 4 bases from V and 0 from J, leaving 8 bases between them. The CDR3 extends over 14 amino acids. Germline V gene sequence: CDR1 ENHRY, CDR2 SYGVKD. The CDR3 DNA reads TGTGCCATCAGTGGGGCACGTAGCACAGATACGCAGTATTTT. Its protein is CAISGARSTDTQYF.

The chain couples TRBV7-3 to TRBJ2-1, with a tentative D call TRBD2 (5 bases). CDR3 length equals 14 residues. V was clipped by 2 bases and J by 8 bases, with 13 bases between them. Germline values: CDR1 SGHTA, CDR2 FQGTGA. The CDR3 is CASSLDYVADEQFF. The CDR3 region has the DNA TGTGCCAGCAGCTTAGACTACGTCGCGGATGAGCAGTTCTTC.

The chain has TRBV19 and TRBJ2-7, with 10 bases that match TRBD1. The CDR3 loop spans 14 amino acids. V gave up 5 bases and J gave up 4 bases; unmatched junction bases: 5. From germline, CDR1 is LNHDA and CDR2 SQIVND (reference sequence). This CDR3 reads CASSARDRGYEQYF. In nucleotides, the CDR3 is TGTGCCAGTAGTGCCCGGGACAGGGGTTACGAGCAGTACTTC.

J is TRBJ2-7 and V is TRBV19, with 9 nucleotides matching TRBD1. The CDR3 is 16 residues long. The J segment lost 6 bases and the V segment lost 5 bases, leaving 14 bases of the junction unmatched. CDR1 is LNHDA and CDR2 is SQIVND in the germline V gene (reference sequence). The DNA for the CDR3 is TGTGCCAGTAGTCCCCACGGGGACAGGGTGTTTGGCGAGCAGTACTTC. It specifies CASSPHGDRVFGEQYF. Combining the CDR3 with reference TRBV19 and TRBJ2-7 gives the whole variable domain DGGITQSPKYLFRKEGQNVTLSCEQNLNHDAMYWYRQDPGQGLRLIYYSQIVNDFQKGDIAEGYSVSREKKESFPLTVTSAQKNPTAFYLCASSPHGDRVFGEQYFGPGTRLTVT.

This sequence joins TRBV19 and TRBJ2-7; 9 nucleotides match TRBD1. Germline V gives CDR1 LNHDA, CDR2 SQIVND (reference sequence). The CDR3 sequence is 15 residues long. J gave up 1 base and V 6 bases, and 7 bases lay outside the gene matches. The CDR3 DNA reads TGTGCCAGTAGCGTGGTACAGGGGGCTTCCTACGAGCAGTACTTC. It is translated as CASSVVQGASYEQYF.

This clone was seen a single time. The chain is built from TRBV2 and TRBJ2-7; D is unclear. The CDR3 is 13 amino acids. The germline gives CDR1 SNHLY, CDR2 FYNNEI. V was shortened by 4 bases and J by 3 bases, with 10 bases between the two germline ends. CDR3 sequence (DNA): TGTGCCAGCAGTGGGGTAGCCAACTACGAGCAGTACTTC. Its translation: CASSGVANYEQYF.

The chain carries TRBV2 and TRBJ2-5, with unresolved D. The CDR3 has 13 amino acids. Germline CDR1 SNHLY, CDR2 FYNNEI. V shed 1 base and J shed 4 bases, with 7 bases lying between them. The CDR3 DNA sequence: TGTGCCAGCAGTGAAGTAAACGGAGAGACCCAGTACTTC. This gives the protein CASSEVNGETQYF.

J is TRBJ1-2 and V is TRBV4-2; the D is unclear. V dropped 0 bases and J dropped 8 bases, with 10 bases sitting between them. The CDR3 sequence is 13 residues long. The V gene's germline CDR1 is LGHNA and CDR2 YNFKEQ. In DNA form, the CDR3 reads TGTGCCAGCAGCCAAGAGTTAGATTCCGGCTACACCTTC. It specifies CASSQELDSGYTF.

This clone was seen just once. The V call is TRBV4-1, the J call TRBJ2-1; no clear D gene. This CDR3 contains 14 residues. Looked up from germline, CDR1 is MGHRA and CDR2 is YSYEKL. Trimming shortened V by 1 base and J by 8 bases, and 12 bases separated the two germline ends. CDR3 loop: CASSQAPRVDEQFF. The CDR3 DNA is TGCGCCAGCAGCCAAGCCCCCCGGGTCGATGAGCAGTTCTTC.

The rearrangement uses TRBV4-2 and TRBJ2-2, with 12 bases matching TRBD2. V shed 2 bases and J 4 bases; nucleotides not matched to a gene: 11. The germline V gene has CDR1 LGHNA and CDR2 YNFKEQ. CDR3 length equals 19 residues. The CDR3 DNA sequence: TGTGCCAGCAGCCAATATGGGGCTAGCGGGAGGGCCGGCACCGGGGAGCTGTTTTTT. Encoded protein: CASSQYGASGRAGTGELFF.

This sequence joins TRBV7-9 and TRBJ1-1; the match to TRBD1 covers 9 bases. J lost 5 bases, V lost 5 bases, and 9 bases had no gene match. Germline CDR1 is SEHNR and CDR2 is FQNEAQ (reference sequence). The CDR3 runs 15 residues. CDR3 in DNA: TGTGCCAGCAGCGCCCGAGGGACAGGGAATACTGAAGCTTTCTTT. Translated: CASSARGTGNTEAFF.

In regard to this clone: Mismatch with germline at one junction end may stem from a read error. The genes are TRBV4-3 and TRBJ1-2, with 7 bases matching TRBD1. This CDR3 has 13 amino acids. The germline gives CDR1 LGHNA, CDR2 YSLEER. The CDR3 loop reads CASSQDALRDRKF. The CDR3 nucleotides read TGCGCCAGCAGCCAAGATGCTCTCCGGGACAGAAAGTTC.

The V gene is TRBV6-4, the J gene TRBJ1-5, with D uncertain. Trimming stripped 5 bases from V and 0 bases from J, with 8 bases between. The germline CDR1 and CDR2 sequences are MRHNA and SNTAGT. The CDR3 totals 14 residues. The CDR3 loop reads CASSPLYSNQPQHF. For the CDR3, the DNA is TGTGCCAGCAGTCCTCTATATAGCAATCAGCCCCAGCATTTT.

The count of this clone is one. The rearrangement uses TRBV3-1 (or the pseudogene TRBV3-2) and TRBJ1-2; weak D call: TRBD1 (5 bases). Trimming left V 1 base short and J 4 bases short, with 10 bases between. CDR1 LGHDT and CDR2 YNNKEL come from the germline V gene (reference sequence). This CDR3 comprises 14 residues. The CDR3 region has the DNA TGTGCCAGCAGCCAAGGGGGGGGTATCTATGGCTACACCTTC. Translation: CASSQGGGIYGYTF.

The V gene is TRBV3-1 (or the pseudogene TRBV3-2), the J gene TRBJ1-2; D perhaps matches TRBD1 (6 bases). The CDR3 covers 13 residues. Germline CDR1 reads LGHDT; CDR2 reads YNNKEL (reference sequence). Trimming removed 4 bases from V and 6 bases from J, with 12 bases in between. The CDR3 reads CASSLGGNHGYTF. For the CDR3, the DNA is TGTGCCAGCAGCCTAGGGGGAAACCATGGCTACACCTTC.

The chain links TRBV7-3 to TRBJ1-1, with D perhaps TRBD1 (5 bases). This CDR3 spans 13 amino acids. Germline CDR1 is SGHTA and CDR2 is FQGTGA. Between the trimmed V and J ends, which lost 2 bases and 1 base, there was a span of 5 bases. The CDR3 sequence is CASSLQGNTEAFF. The DNA for the CDR3 is TGTGCCAGCAGCTTACAGGGGAACACTGAAGCTTTCTTT.

The chain recombines TRBV18 with TRBJ1-1, with TRBD1 matching 8 bases. Germline V gene sequence: CDR1 KGHSH, CDR2 LQKENI. The trim removed 3 bases at V and 1 base at J, leaving 7 bases unmatched. The CDR3 spans 16 residues. The CDR3 sequence is CASSPRTGSGNTEAFF. Written as DNA, the CDR3 is TGTGCCAGCTCACCCAGGACAGGGTCGGGGAACACTGAAGCTTTCTTT.